The present entry profiles one TCR beta chain with its context. Its specificity is unknown. The sample belongs to a study of T cell responses to AZD1222 COVID-19 vaccine. This CDR3 spans 12 amino acids. CDR1 LGHNT and CDR2 FRNRAP come from the germline V gene. The V end lost 7 bases, the J end lost 1 base, and 8 bases lay between the germline ends. Repertoires were generated with immunoSEQ multiplex PCR, while TCRdb's copy carries only in-frame clones and drops some. The sample carries fewer than 200,000 clones, approximately 92% recorded once. Points from the study as a whole: An increase in Spike-specific TCR breadth and depth was observed after two AZD1222 doses. Repertoire sampling happened only post peak T cell response. Donors were mostly white British, more females; clonal diversity possibly underestimated.

Sample: peripheral blood, taken on day 0 of AZD1222 vaccination. This chain uses TRBV12-5 with TRBJ2-7; D is undetermined. The sequence was obtained from an adult in good health. CDR3 DNA: TGTGCTAGTGTGGACGGTTCCTACGAGCAGTACTTC. It codes for CASVDGSYEQYF.